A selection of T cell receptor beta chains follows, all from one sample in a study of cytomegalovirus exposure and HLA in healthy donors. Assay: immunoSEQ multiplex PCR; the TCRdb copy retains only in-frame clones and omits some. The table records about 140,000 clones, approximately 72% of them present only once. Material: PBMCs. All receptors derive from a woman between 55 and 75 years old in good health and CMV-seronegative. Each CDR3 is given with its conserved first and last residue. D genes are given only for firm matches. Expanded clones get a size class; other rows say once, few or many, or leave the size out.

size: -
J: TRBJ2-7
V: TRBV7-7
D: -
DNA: TGTGCCAGCAGCTCCGGGGGGCCCTACGAGCAGTACTTC
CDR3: CASSSGGPYEQYF

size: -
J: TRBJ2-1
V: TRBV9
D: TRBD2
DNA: TGTGCCAGCAGCGTAGCAGCTAGCGGGATGAGTGAGCAGTTCTTC
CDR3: CASSVAASGMSEQFF

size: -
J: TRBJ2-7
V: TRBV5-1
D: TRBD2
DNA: TGCGCCAGCAGCCCTTCGGGACTAAACGAGCAGTACTTC
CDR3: CASSPSGLNEQYF

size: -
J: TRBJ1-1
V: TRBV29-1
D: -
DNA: TGCAGCGTTGAGGCTGGGAACACTGAAGCTTTCTTT
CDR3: CSVEAGNTEAFF

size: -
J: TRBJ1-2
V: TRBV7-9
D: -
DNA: TGTGCCAGCAGCTTCGGGGTAGGCTACACCTTC
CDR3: CASSFGVGYTF

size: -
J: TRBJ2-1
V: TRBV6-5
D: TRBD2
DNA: TGTGCCAGCACCCCGACAGCGGGGGGGGGAAATGAGCAGTTCTTC
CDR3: CASTPTAGGGNEQFF

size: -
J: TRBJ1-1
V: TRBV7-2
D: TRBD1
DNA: TGTGCCAGCAGCTCCAACAGGGGGCAGACTGAAGCTTTCTTT
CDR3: CASSSNRGQTEAFF

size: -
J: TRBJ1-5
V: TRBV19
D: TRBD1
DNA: TGTGCCAGTAGTATGGGCGGGACAGGGCTTAGGCAGCCCCAGCATTTT
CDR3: CASSMGGTGLRQPQHF

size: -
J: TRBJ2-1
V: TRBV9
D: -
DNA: TGTGCCAGCAGCCCTTCTGCTCGAGGGGGTGAGCAGTTCTTC
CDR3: CASSPSARGGEQFF

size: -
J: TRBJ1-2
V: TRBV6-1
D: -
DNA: TGTGCCAGCAGGAACCGACAGCCTAACTATGGCTACACCTTC
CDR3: CASRNRQPNYGYTF

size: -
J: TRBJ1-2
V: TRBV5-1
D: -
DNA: TGCGCCAGCAGCTTGTCTGGGCAGGGATCTACCTACACCTTC
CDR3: CASSLSGQGSTYTF

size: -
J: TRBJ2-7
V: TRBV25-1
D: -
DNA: TGTGCCAGCAGTGAAGGGCCAGGACAGTACTTC
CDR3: CASSEGPGQYF

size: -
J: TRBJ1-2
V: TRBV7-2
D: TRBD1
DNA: TGTGCCAGCAGCCTATCCCCGGACAGGGGGCTTAAGGGCTACACCTTC
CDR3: CASSLSPDRGLKGYTF

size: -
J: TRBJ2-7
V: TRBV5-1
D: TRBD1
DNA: TGCGCCAGCAGCCCGCAGTCTGGGACAGGTCGTGGGTACGAGCAGTACTTC
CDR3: CASSPQSGTGRGYEQYF

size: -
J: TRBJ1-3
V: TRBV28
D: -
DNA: TGTGCCAGCAGCCTTCAGGGGACCCACTCTGGAAACACCATATATTTT
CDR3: CASSLQGTHSGNTIYF

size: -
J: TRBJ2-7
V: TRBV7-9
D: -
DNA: TGTGCCAGCAGCTCGGCGGGACTGACAGGGAAGCCCTACGAGCAGTACTTC
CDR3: CASSSAGLTGKPYEQYF

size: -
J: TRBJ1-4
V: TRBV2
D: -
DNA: TGTGCCAGCAGTGGACCCTCCGGGGAAAAACTGTTTTTT
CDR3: CASSGPSGEKLFF

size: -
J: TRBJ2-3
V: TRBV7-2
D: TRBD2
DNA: TGTGCCAGCAGCTTAGGTAGGCGGGAGGGAAATTTTAGCACAGATACGCAGTATTTT
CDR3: CASSLGRREGNFSTDTQYF

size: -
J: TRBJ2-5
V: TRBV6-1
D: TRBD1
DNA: TGTGCCAGCGGGGACAGGGGGCGAGAGACCCAGTACTTC
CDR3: CASGDRGRETQYF

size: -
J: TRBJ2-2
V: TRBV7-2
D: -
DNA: TGTGCCAGCAGCTTCTCATCCGGGACTTTGGTCGGGGAGCTGTTTTTT
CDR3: CASSFSSGTLVGELFF

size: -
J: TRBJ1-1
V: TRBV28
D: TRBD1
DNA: TGTGCCATAGACAGGGGGGACACTGAAGCTTTCTTT
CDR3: CAIDRGDTEAFF

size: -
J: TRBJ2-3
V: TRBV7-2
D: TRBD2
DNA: TGTGCCAGCAGCTTAGAGGGCGGGAGTATGGATACGCAGTATTTT
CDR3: CASSLEGGSMDTQYF

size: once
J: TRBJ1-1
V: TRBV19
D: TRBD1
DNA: TGTGCCAGTATCAGGACAGGGAACACTGAAGCTTTCTTT
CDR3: CASIRTGNTEAFF

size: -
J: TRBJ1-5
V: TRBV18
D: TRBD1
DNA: TGTGCCAGCTCACCAGGGACAGGGGTTGCTGGTCAGCCCCAGCATTTT
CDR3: CASSPGTGVAGQPQHF

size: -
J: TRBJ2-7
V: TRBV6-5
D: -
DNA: TGTGCCAGCAGTTGGGAGGGGGGCTACGAGCAGTACTTC
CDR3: CASSWEGGYEQYF

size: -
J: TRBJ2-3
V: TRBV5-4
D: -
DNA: TGTGCCAGCAGCCCTCGACGGGAAAGCACAGATACGCAGTATTTT
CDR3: CASSPRRESTDTQYF

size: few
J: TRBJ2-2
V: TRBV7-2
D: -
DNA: TGTGCCAGCAGCTTAGCGGTTGGGAGGACCGGGGAGCTGTTTTTT
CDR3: CASSLAVGRTGELFF

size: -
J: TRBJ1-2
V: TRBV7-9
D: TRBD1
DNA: TGTGCCAGCAGGGGACAGAAAGGAGGCTACACCTTC
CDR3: CASRGQKGGYTF

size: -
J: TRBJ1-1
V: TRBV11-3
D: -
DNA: TGTGCCAGCAGCTTAGGGTCAGGGAATGGGGGCGAAGCAATGAACACTGAAGCTTTCTTT
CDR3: CASSLGSGNGGEAMNTEAFF

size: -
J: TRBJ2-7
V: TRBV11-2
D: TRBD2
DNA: TGTGCCAGCAGCTTAGATCGGGAGGTGACTAGGCTCACCTTC
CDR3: CASSLDREVTRLTF

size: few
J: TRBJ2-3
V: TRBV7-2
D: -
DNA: TGTGCCAGCAGCCCCGCGCGGGGCCGAACCAGAGATACGCAGTATTTT
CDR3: CASSPARGRTRDTQYF

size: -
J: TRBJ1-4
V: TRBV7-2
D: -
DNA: TGTGCCAGCAGCCCCGCGGGGGGAAGGGGTGAAAAACTGTTTTTT
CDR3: CASSPAGGRGEKLFF

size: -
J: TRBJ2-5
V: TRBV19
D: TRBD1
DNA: TGTGCCAGTCGGAGGGACAGGGGTATGAAGACCCAGTACTTC
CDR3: CASRRDRGMKTQYF

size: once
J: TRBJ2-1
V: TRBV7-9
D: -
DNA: TGTGCCAGCCGACTCCGGGATCTCTACAATGAGCAGTTCTTC
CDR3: CASRLRDLYNEQFF

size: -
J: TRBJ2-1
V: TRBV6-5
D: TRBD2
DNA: TGTGCCAGCAGCCTCCTGGGGGGGGAGCAGTTCTTC
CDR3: CASSLLGGEQFF

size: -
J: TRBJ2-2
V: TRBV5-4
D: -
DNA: TGTGCCAGCAGCTTGGTCAGGGGGGCCACCGGGGAGCTGTTTTTT
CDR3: CASSLVRGATGELFF

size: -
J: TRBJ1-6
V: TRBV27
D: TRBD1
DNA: TGTGCCAGCCAAACAGGGGGATCCTATAATTCACCCCTCCACTTT
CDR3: CASQTGGSYNSPLHF

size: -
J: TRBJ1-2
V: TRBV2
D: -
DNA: TGTGCCAGCTGGAGGACAGCCAGAAACACCTTC
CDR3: CASWRTARNTF

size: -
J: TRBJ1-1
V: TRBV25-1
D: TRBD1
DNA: TGTGCCAGCAGAAGTTTTGGACAGGAGAACACTGAAGCTTTCTTT
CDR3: CASRSFGQENTEAFF

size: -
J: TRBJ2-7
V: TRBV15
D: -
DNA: TGTGCCACCAGCAGAGTTGCAGGGGCCGGCTCCTACGAGCAGTACTTC
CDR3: CATSRVAGAGSYEQYF

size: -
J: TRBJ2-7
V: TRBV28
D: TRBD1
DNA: TGTGCCAGCAGAGACCCGGGACAGGGGTCCGAGCAGTACTTC
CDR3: CASRDPGQGSEQYF

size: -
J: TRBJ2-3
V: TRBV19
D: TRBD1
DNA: TGTGCCAGTAGTGGTACCGGGACAGGGGTCACAGATACGCAGTATTTT
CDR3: CASSGTGTGVTDTQYF

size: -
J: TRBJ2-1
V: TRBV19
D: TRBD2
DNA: TGTGCCAGTAGGCGACTAGCGGGAGGAAATGAGCAGTTCTTC
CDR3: CASRRLAGGNEQFF

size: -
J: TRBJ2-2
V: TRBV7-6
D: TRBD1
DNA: TGTGCCAGCAGCCCACGTAACAGGGGGAACACCGGGGAGCTGTTTTTT
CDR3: CASSPRNRGNTGELFF

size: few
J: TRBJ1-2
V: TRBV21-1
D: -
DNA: TGTGCCAGCAACCCCCTACCCAGCGGACAGCTCCGCTATGGCTACACCTTC
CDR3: CASNPLPSGQLRYGYTF

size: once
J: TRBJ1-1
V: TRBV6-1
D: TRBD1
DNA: TGTGCCAGCAGTGAACCGGGTCGGACCAGGGGGTACACTGAAGCTTTCTTT
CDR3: CASSEPGRTRGYTEAFF

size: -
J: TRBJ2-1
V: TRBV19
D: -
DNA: TGTGCCAGTAGTATGGGAGGAGATGAGCAGTTCTTC
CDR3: CASSMGGDEQFF